This passage covers 14 T cell receptor beta chains from one sample sequenced in a study of tumor-infiltrating lymphocytes in primary liver carcinoma. A primer matching the constant region was used to make TCR beta cDNA from 500 ng of total RNA. A slightly modified ARM-PCR protocol with three nested multiplex PCR rounds produced these TCR beta libraries. A C-beta reverse primer was combined with TRBV1-TRBV30 forward primers in the first two PCR rounds, and each round had ten to eleven cycles. Each CDR3 protein gets one entry after TCRdb re-called the multiplex PCR reads with MiXCR. Among fewer than 250,000 distinct CDR3 sequences, 65% were seen once, and the ten largest hold about 7.1%. In addition to blood RNA drawn from unsorted whole blood, germline DNA was extracted. The specimen sequenced was peripheral blood. The origin of the receptors is a woman aged 55-70 years with primary liver carcinoma and hepatitis B virus infection.

Points on this clonotype: This clone may be a read error of a much larger clone one base away. The chain couples TRBV6-1 to TRBJ2-3, with 9 bases identical to TRBD1. The CDR3 spans 17 residues. The V gene's germline CDR1 is MNHNS and CDR2 SASEGT. The junction had 8 bases not matched to a gene; V was cut back by 4 bases and J by 0 bases. The CDR3 nucleotides read TGTGCCAGCAGTGTAATGCCGGGACAGGGCAGCACAGATACGCAGTATTTT. Translating it yields CASSVMPGQGSTDTQYF.

Worth noting for this clonotype: The junction and the germline gene differ at one end; a read error may be behind it. The rearrangement links TRBV4-1 to TRBJ1-2; 7 bases align to TRBD1. Per the germline V gene, CDR1 is MGHRA and CDR2 is YSYEKL. The CDR3 runs 14 residues. The DNA of the CDR3 is TGCGCCAGCAGCCAAGCAGGGGGATCCTATGACTACATCTTC. The encoded protein is CASSQAGGSYDYIF.

This clonotype occurred many times. The rearrangement links TRBV12-5 to TRBJ2-1; 10 bases are shared with TRBD1. Germline V gene sequence: CDR1 LGHNT, CDR2 FRNRAP. The CDR3 is made up of 14 amino acids. J gave up 5 bases and V 3 bases, and 1 base lay outside the gene matches. This CDR3 reads CASGLGTGDNEQFF. The CDR3 bases are TGTGCTAGTGGTTTAGGGACAGGGGACAATGAGCAGTTCTTC.

Comment on this clonotype: A single base separates this from a much larger clone, so it may be a read error. The conserved final phenylalanine or tryptophan is absent from the CDR3, which likely points to a read error. This sequence joins TRBV10-3 and TRBJ1-6, with D possibly matching TRBD1 (5 bases). The CDR3 contains 13 residues. Looked up from germline, CDR1 is ENHRY and CDR2 is SYGVKD. V was pared by 7 bases and J by 8 bases, with 12 bases between. The CDR3, as DNA: TGTGCCATCAAAAGGGGCGAAGATTCACCCCTCCACTCT. Its protein product is CAIKRGEDSPLHS.

This clonotype came up once. The chain carries TRBV6-1 and TRBJ2-5; 9 bases agree with TRBD1. Germline V lookup: CDR1 MNHNS, CDR2 SASEGT. This CDR3 region has 16 residues. The junction had 12 bases not matched to a gene; V was cut back by 6 bases and J by 4 bases. CDR3 nucleotide sequence: TGTGCCAGCAGGGACAGGGGAGGGAACGCGGGAGAGACCCAGTACTTC. It encodes CASRDRGGNAGETQYF.

This clonotype has only one observation. This may arise from a read error, as a much more abundant clone is one base away. The chain uses TRBV14 and TRBJ2-4; D might be TRBD1 (6 bases). This CDR3 region has 17 residues. Trimming took 0 bases from V and 3 from J, leaving 15 bases between them. Per germline, CDR1 SGHDN and CDR2 FVKESK. CDR3 residues: CASSQETGTWRKNIQYF. CDR3 bases: TGTGCCAGCAGCCAAGAGACGGGGACATGGCGCAAAAACATTCAGTACTTC.

The chain recombines TRBV29-1 with TRBJ1-3; D is possibly TRBD1 (6 bases). V lost 5 bases and J 11 bases, leaving 25 bases between the germline ends. CDR3 length: 15 residues. Germline CDR1 is SQVTM and CDR2 is ANQGSEA. Here the CDR3 reads CSVWEQGGSGNAIYF. CDR3 DNA: TGCAGCGTTTGGGAACAGGGTGGGTCTGGAAATGCCATATATTTT.

V gene TRBV11-2 combines with J gene TRBJ2-3, with D unresolved. Per germline, CDR1 SGHAT and CDR2 FQNNGV. V lost 7 bases to trimming and J lost 3 bases, with 14 bases between them. The CDR3 sequence is 14 residues long. The DNA of the CDR3 is TGTGCCAGCACCGGCCGCTTATCAACAGATACGCAGTATTTT. Translated: CASTGRLSTDTQYF.

With regard to this clonotype: Since a much larger clone is just one base distant, this may be a read error. The chain recombines TRBV29-1 with TRBJ2-3; 7 nucleotides agree with TRBD2. The germline gives CDR1 SQVTM, CDR2 ANQGSEA. This CDR3 spans 14 amino acids. The chain's CDR3 is CRVARRESTDTQYF. CDR3 sequence (DNA): TGCCGCGTTGCGCGGCGGGAGAGCACAGATACGCAGTATTTT.

Comment on this clonotype: A much larger clone lies a single base off, so this may be a read error. The chain joins TRBV6-1 to TRBJ2-7, with D possibly TRBD1 on 5 matching bases. The CDR3 consists of 15 residues. The germline V gene has CDR1 MNHNS and CDR2 SASEGT. V lost 6 bases and J 5 bases, leaving 20 bases between the germline ends. CDR3 DNA sequence: TGTGCCAGCAGCCTAGGCAGGGCCACCTTCGACGAGCAGTACTTC. Translated: CASSLGRATFDEQYF.

V and J are TRBV7-9 and TRBJ2-2, with TRBD2 identical over 10 bases. This CDR3 has 17 amino acids. CDR1 and CDR2 from the germline V gene are SEHNR and FQNEAQ (reference sequence). V was pared by 2 bases and J by 6 bases, with 9 bases of the junction left unmatched. This CDR3 is CASSLTGLAGVAGELFF. The DNA for the CDR3 is TGTGCCAGCAGCTTAACTGGGCTAGCGGGAGTCGCCGGGGAGCTGTTTTTT.

Turning to this clonotype: A read error may produce the germline difference seen at one junction end. The genes are TRBV11-1 and TRBJ2-1; 13 bases agree with TRBD2. There are 15 residues in the CDR3. Germline assignment: CDR1 SGHAT and CDR2 FQDESV (reference sequence). The CDR3 reads CTSSFGLAGDNEQLF. The CDR3 bases are TGTACTAGCAGCTTCGGACTAGCGGGAGACAATGAGCAGCTCTTC.

The gene calls are TRBV6-4 and TRBJ1-5; tentative D call: TRBD1 (6 bases). The CDR3 totals 13 residues. The germline CDR1 and CDR2 sequences are MRHNA and SNTAGT. Deletions cut 4 bases from V and 6 bases from J, with 10 bases between. The CDR3 DNA reads TGTGCCAGCAGTGCAGGGGTTAGTCAGCCCCAGCATTTT. This sequence encodes CASSAGVSQPQHF.

Worth noting for this clonotype: This may arise from a read error, as a much more abundant clone is one base away. J is TRBJ2-2 and V is TRBV6-1, with TRBD1 identical over 7 bases. The CDR3 sequence is 17 residues long. The trim removed 2 bases at V and 0 bases at J, leaving 6 bases unmatched. The V gene's germline CDR1 is MNHNS and CDR2 SASEGT. Written as DNA, the CDR3 is TGTGCCAGCAGTGAAAAGACAGGGCATCCGAACACCGGGGAGCTGTTTTTT. Protein product: CASSEKTGHPNTGELFF.